One and the same sample provided the 7 T cell receptor beta chains below, sequenced in a study of T cell clones after liver transplantation. Sequencing was performed with immunoSEQ multiplex PCR; in TCRdb, only in-frame clones are kept and a portion is missing. The table lists 55,000 to 75,000 clones, 85% to 95% of them singletons. The sequencing used CD4+ T cells from blood, collected about 26 months after liver transplant. These receptor sequences come from a human patient who received a liver transplant. Some T cells may have come from the graft donor.

Comment on this clone: The sample has other DNA sequences that encode this CDR3 too. The chain links TRBV27 to TRBJ1-5; tentatively, D is TRBD1 (6 bases). The CDR3 length is 17 residues. From germline, CDR1 is MNHEY and CDR2 SMNVEV (reference sequence). V shed 3 bases and J shed 0 bases, with 15 bases lying between them. The CDR3 nucleotides are TGTGCCAGCAGTTTCAGGGGACGGGACTATAGCAATCAGCCCCAGCATTTT. Protein: CASSFRGRDYSNQPQHF.

This chain links TRBV19 with TRBJ2-5, with a weak D call TRBD1 (5 bases). The CDR3 length is 14 residues. From germline, CDR1 is LNHDA and CDR2 SQIVND (reference sequence). Trimming shortened V by 10 bases and J by 10 bases, and 25 bases separated the two germline ends. The CDR3 region has the DNA TGTGCCACTTCGGACGCGGACGGACAAGAGGTCCAGTACTTC. Translation: CATSDADGQEVQYF.

The chain has TRBV10-3 and TRBJ2-3; TRBD2 matches at 10 bases. V lost 10 bases to trimming and J lost 2 bases; unmatched junction nucleotides: 12. The CDR3 is made up of 16 amino acids. Per germline, CDR1 ENHRY and CDR2 SYGVKD. The CDR3 DNA is TGTGCCAGCTCAAGACTAGCGGGCCTTAACACAGATACGCAGTATTTT. Its protein is CASSRLAGLNTDTQYF.

The rearrangement links TRBV9 to TRBJ2-1, with D perhaps matching TRBD2 (6 bases). Germline lookup yields CDR1 SGDLS and CDR2 YYNGEE. The V end was cut by 3 bases, the J end by 1 base, with 14 bases between. This CDR3 region has 16 residues. DNA for the CDR3: TGTGCCAGCAGCGCAGGGAATAGCGGTTCCTACAATGAGCAGTTCTTC. Protein sequence: CASSAGNSGSYNEQFF.

The chain links TRBV2 to TRBJ2-3, with 9 bases identical to TRBD2. Germline trimming cut 7 bases from V and 6 bases from J; bases unmatched to any gene: 8. The CDR3 covers 14 residues. Germline assignment: CDR1 SNHLY and CDR2 FYNNEI. Here the CDR3 reads CASNQREVPDTQYF. For the CDR3, the DNA is TGTGCCAGCAACCAGCGGGAGGTCCCCGATACGCAGTATTTT.

The chain recombines TRBV4-2 with TRBJ2-7, with TRBD2 identical over 13 bases. Looked up from germline, CDR1 is LGHNA and CDR2 is YNFKEQ. The trim removed 4 bases at V and 5 bases at J, leaving 5 bases unmatched. CDR3 length equals 15 residues. This chain's CDR3 is CASSPGTSGINEQYF. CDR3 nucleotides: TGTGCCAGCAGCCCCGGGACTAGCGGGATAAACGAGCAGTACTTC.

This chain links TRBV7-6 with TRBJ1-2; 10 bases fit TRBD1. Trimming cost V 5 bases and J 4 bases; bases outside gene matches: 4. This CDR3 is 14 amino acids long. Germline CDR1 is SGHVS and CDR2 is FNYEAQ. The CDR3: CASSRGTGAYGYTF. Written as DNA, the CDR3 is TGTGCCAGCAGCCGCGGGACAGGGGCCTATGGCTACACCTTC.